This TCR beta chain was recorded in a study of cytomegalovirus exposure and HLA in healthy donors. A multiplex PCR was run with 60 Vbeta primers and 13 Jbeta primers. Sequencing used immunoSEQ multiplex PCR; TCRdb keeps in-frame clones, though not all of them. The table records around 170,000 clones, roughly 80% of them present only once. The germline gives CDR1 SGHTA, CDR2 FQGNSA. The CDR3 contains 14 residues. Trimming cost V 3 bases and J 2 bases, with 10 bases left between them. Sequences were obtained from PBMCs. The sequence was collected from a woman in her fifties or sixties in good health and CMV-seropositive. The rearrangement uses TRBV7-2 and TRBJ2-5, with D unresolved. The CDR3 protein is CASSFGLEQETQYF. The CDR3 coding sequence is TGTGCCAGCAGCTTTGGTCTAGAACAAGAGACCCAGTACTTC.